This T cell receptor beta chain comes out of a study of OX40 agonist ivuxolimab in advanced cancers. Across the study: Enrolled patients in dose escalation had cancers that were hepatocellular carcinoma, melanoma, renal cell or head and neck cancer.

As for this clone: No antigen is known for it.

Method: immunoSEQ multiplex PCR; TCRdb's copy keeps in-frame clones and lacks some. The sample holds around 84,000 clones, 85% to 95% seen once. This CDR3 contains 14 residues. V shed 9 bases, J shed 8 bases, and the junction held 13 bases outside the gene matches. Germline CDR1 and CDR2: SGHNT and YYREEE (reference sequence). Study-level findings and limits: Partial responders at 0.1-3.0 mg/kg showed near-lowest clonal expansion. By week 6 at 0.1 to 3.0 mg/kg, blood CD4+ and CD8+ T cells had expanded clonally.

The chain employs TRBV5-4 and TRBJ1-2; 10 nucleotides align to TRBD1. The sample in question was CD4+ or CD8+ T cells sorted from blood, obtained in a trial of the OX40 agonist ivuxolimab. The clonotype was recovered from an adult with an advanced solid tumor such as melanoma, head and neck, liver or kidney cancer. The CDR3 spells CAIGDRGTYSGYTF. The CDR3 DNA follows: TGTGCCATTGGGGACAGGGGAACATACTCGGGCTACACCTTC.